The text below deals with one T cell receptor (beta chain). The data were obtained in a study of blood T cell repertoires in COVID-19. At the level of the study: Donors in the United States, Italy and Spain gave samples during acute or convalescent COVID-19. The analysed material was cDNA or gDNA that came from T cells, B-cell-depleted T cells, or PBMCs.

In the study's own analysis: Nucleated cell number was recorded as an estimate derived from reference gene primer amplification. Only in-frame clones appear in the TCRdb table, and some are missing; sequencing was by immunoSEQ multiplex PCR. D and trimming were read from the DNA, whereas the V and J calls and clone size are those reported in that table. The sample consists of roughly 300,000 clones, approximately 82% of them appearing once. Germline CDR1 LGHNA, CDR2 YNFKEQ. The CDR3 loop spans 17 amino acids. J lost 7 bases, V lost 2 bases, and 14 bases had no gene match. The TCR originated in a woman in her fifties or sixties with acute or convalescent COVID-19. The sequenced sample consisted of peripheral blood. V usage is TRBV4-2 and J usage is TRBJ2-1; 7 positions agree with TRBD2. The CDR3 protein is CASSQRIRLAEGNEQFF. For the CDR3, the DNA is TGTGCCAGCAGCCAACGTATCAGGCTAGCGGAAGGGAATGAGCAGTTCTTC.